These 12 T cell receptor beta chains were sequenced from one sample in a study of cytomegalovirus exposure and HLA in healthy donors. It was with 60 Vbeta and 13 Jbeta primers that the PCR ran. The data were produced by immunoSEQ multiplex PCR, yet TCRdb's version contains in-frame clones alone and is incomplete. The profile covers some 80,000 clones, with 60% to 85% appearing a single time and approximately 5.6% taken by the ten largest. Source material: PBMCs. The receptor set was obtained from a man aged 18 to 30 in good health and CMV-seropositive.

The gene calls are TRBV7-9 and TRBJ1-2, with 7 bases matching TRBD1. CDR3 length equals 13 residues. V dropped 6 bases and J dropped 7; count of bases not matched to a gene: 8. Germline CDR1 and CDR2: SEHNR and FQNEAQ (reference sequence). The CDR3 nucleotides are TGTGCCAGCAGGGGGGACAGTCGCCCTGGCTACACCTTC. It codes for CASRGDSRPGYTF.

This clone was seen a handful of times. This sequence joins TRBV25-1 and TRBJ2-7; TRBD1 matches 7 bases. Germline V gene sequence: CDR1 MGHDK, CDR2 SYGVNS. This CDR3 contains 15 residues. The junction had 6 bases not matched to a gene; V was cut back by 1 base and J by 3 bases. DNA of the CDR3: TGTGCCAGCAGTGAATTCGCAGGACAGGTCTACGAGCAGTACTTC. This codes for CASSEFAGQVYEQYF.

V is TRBV5-4 and J is TRBJ2-1; D gene unclear. CDR1 and CDR2 (germline): SGHNT, YYREEE (reference sequence). Trimming removed 3 bases at V and 0 bases at J, with 10 bases between. The CDR3 runs to 15 residues. CDR3 DNA sequence: TGTGCCAGCAGCTCGACTTCCAGCTCCTACAATGAGCAGTTCTTC. Amino acids: CASSSTSSSYNEQFF.

This chain uses TRBV19 with TRBJ1-1; D remains ambiguous. The CDR3 is made up of 13 amino acids. Germline V gene lookup returns CDR1 LNHDA and CDR2 SQIVND (reference sequence). With 3 bases removed from V and 4 bases from J, the gap between germline ends came to 9 bases. DNA for the CDR3: TGTGCCAGTAGTATTAAGTCAGGCACTGAAGCTTTCTTT. Translation gives CASSIKSGTEAFF. The full variable domain, completed using reference TRBV19 and TRBJ1-1, is DGGITQSPKYLFRKEGQNVTLSCEQNLNHDAMYWYRQDPGQGLRLIYYSQIVNDFQKGDIAEGYSVSREKKESFPLTVTSAQKNPTAFYLCASSIKSGTEAFFGQGTRLTVV.

This clone was detected once. The chain links TRBV11-2 to TRBJ1-1; 7 nucleotides match TRBD1. J gave up 3 bases and V 5 bases, and 12 bases lay outside the gene matches. Germline V gene data show CDR1 as SGHAT and CDR2 as FQNNGV. The CDR3 is 16 amino acids. The CDR3 sequence: CASSITQGLAYTEAFF. The CDR3 region has the DNA TGTGCCAGCAGCATCACACAGGGGTTGGCGTACACTGAAGCTTTCTTT.

The chain joins TRBV7-9 to TRBJ2-3, with no clear D. Germline assignment: CDR1 SEHNR and CDR2 FQNEAQ (reference sequence). This CDR3 spans 14 amino acids. V dropped 11 bases and J dropped 1 base, with 16 bases sitting between them. CDR3 DNA sequence: TGTGCCCTTACAAGGAGACGGGGCACAGATACGCAGTATTTT. It is translated as CALTRRRGTDTQYF.

The rearrangement joins TRBV29-1 to TRBJ2-3; D not certain. The CDR3 extends over 16 amino acids. V shed 2 bases and J shed 1 base, with 16 bases lying between them. Germline lookup yields CDR1 SQVTM and CDR2 ANQGSEA. The chain's CDR3 is CSVEPDSLIGTDTQYF. CDR3 DNA sequence: TGCAGCGTTGAACCCGACTCTCTGATCGGCACAGATACGCAGTATTTT.

The chain links TRBV10-2 to TRBJ1-2; D ambiguous. The CDR3 totals 15 residues. V lost 3 bases and J lost 0, with 11 bases in between. CDR1 and CDR2 from the germline V gene are WSHSY and SAAADI. The CDR3 here is CASSDTMATNYGYTF. The CDR3 DNA reads as TGCGCCAGCAGTGATACTATGGCAACTAACTATGGCTACACCTTC.

This chain connects TRBV20-1 to TRBJ2-1; D is undetermined. CDR1 DFQATT and CDR2 SNEGSKA come from the germline V gene (reference sequence). Trimming stripped 7 bases from V and 10 bases from J, with 14 bases between. This CDR3 is 11 amino acids long. The CDR3 DNA is TGCAGTGTGTGGATGGCCAGGGAGCAGTTCTTC. It yields the protein CSVWMAREQFF.

In this sample, this clone turned up once. The chain links TRBV28 to TRBJ2-7; D unresolved. The CDR3 spans 14 residues. V gave up 1 base and J gave up 2 bases, with 9 bases separating them. CDR1 and CDR2 (germline): MDHEN, SYDVKM. The CDR3 is CASSLYGTPYEQYF. The CDR3 DNA sequence: TGTGCCAGCAGTTTATATGGCACCCCCTACGAGCAGTACTTC.

This chain joins TRBV2 and TRBJ2-2, with no clear D. This CDR3 spans 12 amino acids. Germline V gives CDR1 SNHLY, CDR2 FYNNEI. Trimming shortened V by 6 bases and J by 1 base, and 3 bases separated the two germline ends. For the CDR3, the DNA is TGTGCCAGCAGCCGGAACACCGGGGAGCTGTTTTTT. This codes for CASSRNTGELFF.

This clone was recorded many times. V and J are TRBV25-1 and TRBJ2-5, with TRBD1 as a possible D gene (5 bases). Germline lookup yields CDR1 MGHDK and CDR2 SYGVNS. The V and J ends lost 0 bases and 0 bases respectively, with 11 bases between them. This CDR3 has 16 residues. The CDR3 region is CASSEYIVGDQETQYF. CDR3 DNA sequence: TGTGCCAGCAGTGAATATATTGTAGGGGACCAAGAGACCCAGTACTTC.